Each of the 21 T cell receptor beta chains below was sequenced from the same sample in a study of CD8 T cells in ankylosing spondylitis. In TCRdb, the 5' RACE reads were re-called with MiXCR into one record per CDR3 protein. The table includes about 190,000 distinct CDR3 sequences, roughly 13% detected once. Sequencing was performed on blood, either unsorted or a sorted T cell fraction (not recorded which). Receptor source: a female donor with ankylosing spondylitis or in good health (not recorded which).

This chain joins TRBV6-5 and TRBJ2-5; D remains unclear. V lost 2 bases and J lost 5, with 12 bases in between. The V gene's germline CDR1 is MNHEY and CDR2 SVGAGI. This CDR3 has 14 residues. This chain's CDR3 is CASSYRRGGETQYF. The CDR3 DNA sequence: TGTGCCAGCAGTTACCGTAGAGGTGGGGAGACCCAGTACTTC.

In this sample, this clonotype turned up a few times. The chain recombines TRBV19 with TRBJ2-5; 11 bases are shared with TRBD2. Looked up from germline, CDR1 is LNHDA and CDR2 is SQIVND (reference sequence). The CDR3 sequence is 18 residues long. V was pared by 5 bases and J by 3 bases, with 14 bases of the junction left unmatched. CDR3 coding DNA: TGTGCCAGTAGTGTTAACTATTTTGGGACTAGCGGTAAAGAGACCCAGTACTTC. This sequence encodes CASSVNYFGTSGKETQYF.

The table lists this clonotype with many counts. The chain is built from TRBV7-6 and TRBJ2-2; D call uncertain. From germline, CDR1 is SGHVS and CDR2 FNYEAQ. CDR3 length: 15 residues. V dropped 1 base and J dropped 3 bases, with 9 bases sitting between them. The CDR3 reads CASSLVGSYTGELFF. For the CDR3, the DNA is TGTGCCAGCAGCTTAGTGGGCTCCTACACCGGGGAGCTGTTTTTT.

The V call is TRBV7-2, the J call TRBJ2-1; TRBD1 might be the D (5 bases). The V gene lost 5 bases and the J gene lost 0 bases, with 11 bases spanning the gap. The CDR3 runs to 15 residues. Per germline, CDR1 SGHTA and CDR2 FQGNSA. CDR3: CASSPFQGSYNEQFF. The CDR3 coding sequence is TGTGCCAGCAGCCCATTTCAGGGCTCCTACAATGAGCAGTTCTTC.

This clonotype was counted at least ten times. The chain joins TRBV4-3 to TRBJ2-4; D unresolved. V was cut by 0 bases and J by 6 bases, with 6 bases left in between. The germline V gene has CDR1 LGHNA and CDR2 YSLEER. This CDR3 region has 13 residues. CDR3 sequence: CASSQDWGNIQYF. CDR3 bases: TGCGCCAGCAGCCAAGACTGGGGAAACATTCAGTACTTC.

This clonotype showed up many times. The rearrangement links TRBV28 to TRBJ1-1; no definite D call. The CDR3 extends over 13 amino acids. Trimming stripped 2 bases from V and 4 bases from J, with 8 bases between. The germline gives CDR1 MDHEN, CDR2 SYDVKM. The CDR3 DNA is TGTGCCAGCAGTTTAAACCTGGGCACTGAAGCTTTCTTT. Amino acid sequence: CASSLNLGTEAFF.

There are many counts of this clonotype. The chain combines TRBV20-1 with TRBJ1-6; the match to TRBD1 covers 8 bases. Per germline, CDR1 DFQATT and CDR2 SNEGSKA (reference sequence). V gave up 6 bases and J gave up 10 bases; unmatched junction bases: 17. CDR3 size: 16 residues. CDR3 amino acids: CSAHGQGQPSGSPLHF. The CDR3 nucleotides are TGCAGTGCCCACGGACAGGGCCAACCCTCAGGGTCACCCCTCCACTTT.

This clonotype was observed a few times. The chain carries TRBV4-2 and TRBJ2-2; tentative D call: TRBD2 (5 bases). Trimming removed 4 bases from V and 2 bases from J, with 14 bases in between. Germline V gene sequence: CDR1 LGHNA, CDR2 YNFKEQ. There are 16 residues in the CDR3. Here the CDR3 reads CASSPSRAKNTGELFF. The CDR3 DNA sequence: TGTGCCAGCAGCCCTAGCCGGGCCAAAAACACCGGGGAGCTGTTTTTT.

The sample holds many counts of this clonotype. V usage is TRBV12-3 or TRBV12-4 and J usage is TRBJ1-3; D not resolved. CDR3 length equals 12 residues. V was pared by 5 bases and J by 6 bases, with 8 bases between. The CDR3 nucleotides read TGTGCCAGCAGTCCTGGCATAAACACCATATATTTT. Its translation is CASSPGINTIYF.

This clonotype was detected ten times or more. The J gene is TRBJ2-7, the V gene TRBV10-3; 8 bases map to TRBD2. CDR1 is ENHRY, CDR2 SYGVKD, per germline. V dropped 8 bases and J dropped 6; count of bases not matched to a gene: 18. The CDR3 consists of 16 residues. The CDR3 protein is CAIGAQLGLAGGEQYF. For the CDR3, the DNA is TGTGCCATCGGGGCCCAACTAGGACTAGCTGGGGGCGAGCAGTACTTC.

At least ten counts were recorded for this clonotype. The CDR3 region has the DNA TGTGCCAGCAGCTTAGGGGGACTAGCGGTTCGGGAAGATACGCAGTATTTT. This translates into CASSLGGLAVREDTQYF. The V call is TRBV11-2, the J call TRBJ2-3; 11 nucleotides line up with TRBD2. Germline lookup yields CDR1 SGHAT and CDR2 FQNNGV. The junction had 8 bases not matched to a gene; V was cut back by 1 base and J by 5 bases. The length of the CDR3 is 17 residues.

This clonotype was seen ten or more times. The V call is TRBV20-1, the J call TRBJ2-7, with D perhaps matching TRBD2 (6 bases). V was pared by 5 bases and J by 4 bases, with 12 bases between. Germline values: CDR1 DFQATT, CDR2 SNEGSKA (reference sequence). This CDR3 is built from 12 residues. The CDR3 DNA reads as TGCAGTGCTTCCGAGGGAGGATACGAGCAGTACTTC. Its protein product is CSASEGGYEQYF.

The chain recombines TRBV7-9 with TRBJ2-7, with D unresolved. Deletions cut 4 bases from V and 3 bases from J, with 10 bases between. The CDR3 extends over 13 amino acids. The germline CDR1 and CDR2 sequences are SEHNR and FQNEAQ (reference sequence). CDR3 protein: CASSSPGGYEQYF. Written as DNA, the CDR3 is TGTGCCAGCAGCTCCCCGGGCGGCTACGAGCAGTACTTC.

This clonotype was detected only a few times. This chain links TRBV29-1 with TRBJ2-7; a weak D match, TRBD1 (6 bases). V dropped 3 bases and J dropped 2 bases, with 11 bases sitting between them. Germline values: CDR1 SQVTM, CDR2 ANQGSEA. This CDR3 spans 13 amino acids. As DNA, the CDR3 is TGCAGCGTTGAGCGGACAGTCCCCTACGAGCAGTACTTC. Its protein product is CSVERTVPYEQYF.

This clonotype appeared many times. The J gene is TRBJ2-3, the V gene TRBV5-1; D unresolved. Germline loops: CDR1 SGHRS, CDR2 YFSETQ. Trimming took 1 base from V and 0 from J, leaving 6 bases between them. The CDR3 is 14 residues long. The CDR3 DNA is TGCGCCAGCAGCTTGAGCAGGAGCACAGATACGCAGTATTTT. Translation: CASSLSRSTDTQYF.

This clonotype was observed a handful of times. The chain links TRBV5-5 to TRBJ2-7; the D is unclear. Per germline, CDR1 SGHKS and CDR2 YYEKEE (reference sequence). The CDR3 has 12 amino acids. V lost 4 bases, J lost 6 bases, and 11 bases lay in between. The CDR3 DNA reads as TGTGCCAGCAGCGTTGAAGTTGGCGAGCAGTACTTC. It codes for CASSVEVGEQYF.

Ten or more counts support this clonotype. The rearrangement uses TRBV5-1 and TRBJ2-1; 9 bases are a match to TRBD1. The germline V gene has CDR1 SGHRS and CDR2 YFSETQ. CDR3 length: 15 residues. Unmatched junction bases numbered 2, after V lost 3 bases and J lost 1 base. CDR3 in amino acids: CASSSDRGSYNEQFF. In nucleotides, the CDR3 is TGCGCCAGCAGCTCGGACAGGGGATCCTACAATGAGCAGTTCTTC.

V usage is TRBV7-6 and J usage is TRBJ1-1; possible D gene TRBD1, 5 bases. The length of the CDR3 is 13 residues. Germline-derived CDR1 and CDR2 are SGHVS and FNYEAQ. Trimming shortened V by 5 bases and J by 6 bases, and 13 bases separated the two germline ends. This CDR3 is CASSRGDSPEAFF. The CDR3 region has the DNA TGTGCCAGCAGCCGAGGTGACAGCCCTGAAGCTTTCTTT.

This chain links TRBV7-2 with TRBJ1-5; unclear D gene. V was pared by 2 bases and J by 1 base, with 6 bases between. The CDR3 is 14 amino acids. In germline, CDR1 is SGHTA, CDR2 FQGNSA. The CDR3 DNA is TGTGCCAGCAGCTTATTGGGGAGCAATCAGCCCCAGCATTTT. Its translation: CASSLLGSNQPQHF. Using reference TRBV7-2 and TRBJ1-5 for the parts outside the CDR3, the full variable domain is GAGVSQSPSNKVTEKGKDVELRCDPISGHTALYWYRQSLGQGLEFLIYFQGNSAPDKSGLPSDRFSAERTGGSVSTLTIQRTQQEDSAVYLCASSLLGSNQPQHFGDGTRLSIL.

This clonotype was observed many times. This chain joins TRBV7-8 and TRBJ1-5; tentative D call: TRBD1 (5 bases). Germline loops: CDR1 SGHVS, CDR2 FQNEAQ. The ends were cut back, 3 bases at V and 6 bases at J, with 15 bases in the middle. The CDR3 extends over 15 amino acids. The CDR3 sequence is CASSFVGGSGQPQHF. DNA for the CDR3: TGTGCCAGCAGCTTTGTTGGGGGTTCGGGTCAGCCCCAGCATTTT.

This clonotype occurred once. This may be a read error: a much more frequent sequence differs by one nucleotide. The chain recombines TRBV20-1 with TRBJ2-1; D ambiguous. V lost 0 bases and J lost 4, with 16 bases in between. Germline V gene data show CDR1 as DFQATT and CDR2 as SNEGSKA (reference sequence). The CDR3 spans 16 residues. DNA of the CDR3: TGCAGTGCTAGAGATTTGGCCGGTTCGAGGTACAATGAGCAGTTCTTC. Its translation is CSARDLAGSRYNEQFF.